This T cell receptor beta chain was retrieved from a study of blood T cell repertoires in COVID-19 (dated by TCRdb to 2020 to 2021). As for the study more broadly: Samples from collaborators originated in the United States, Italy and Spain and spanned both the acute and convalescent phases of COVID-19. The prospective study material was composed of cDNA or gDNA derived from T cells, B-cell-depleted T cells, or PBMCs. Samples were obtained from the ongoing ImmuneRACE study (first 160 participants) and from 1,254 subjects provided by 6 global collaborators. A freely available public database, intended as a resource for researchers studying the immune response to SARS-CoV-2, is where the repertoires were released. Where available, HLA class I and class II types were obtained from metadata supplied by the sample provider rather than from assay-based typing. The sample metadata nearly always contained a de-identified subject ID, COVID-19 status, age in years and sex. Subjects who had been exposed to COVID-19, were actively infected with it, or had recovered from it provided the deeply sampled blood TCRbeta repertoires that made up the dataset. Study-level results and caveats: How much clinical and demographic metadata was included differed by source and by participant, and the metadata was provided uncurated.

This clone occurred once. Its antigen target is currently unknown. No per-base quality is available; no much larger clone lies one base away. The sample contains more than one DNA sequence encoding this CDR3. TCRbeta CDR3 regions were amplified from genomic DNA using the immunoSEQ Assay, a bias-controlled multiplex PCR. For the original study's pipeline: The number of nucleated cells in each sample was estimated from the amplification of reference gene primers within the assay. Sequence reads were collapsed and filtered to measure the absolute abundance of every unique TCRbeta CDR3 rearrangement. For each sample, productive Simpson clonality was calculated as the square root of Simpson's diversity index over productive rearrangements. As stored in TCRdb, this immuneACCESS dataset retains in-frame rearrangements with V and J assigned. A fraction of the clones does not appear; measured against another copy, unresolved V genes explain less than half of the discrepancy, and the remainder lacks a known reason. The V and J calls and clone size are taken from that table; D and trimming were inferred from the DNA. The sample profile shows approximately 260,000 clones; around nine tenths of them were found once. 2% to 2.5% of the sample is taken by the ten largest.

A second Seattle source provided samples from volunteer blood donors who had recovered from COVID-19. Whole blood was collected in K2EDTA tubes by collaborating institutions according to the institutions' own protocols. Collaborator samples were shipped for TCRbeta analysis as frozen whole blood, isolated PBMCs, or DNA extracted from either sample type. V is trimmed back by 6 bases and J by 1 base, and the junction contains 5 bases that no gene match accounts for. Including the terminal cysteine and phenylalanine, the CDR3 comprises 14 residues. The DNA shown is the 42-base CDR3, in frame from base 1. Reading the germline V gene gives CDR1 ENHRY and CDR2 SYGVKD.

The receptor was isolated from a woman aged 35 to 49 who had recovered from COVID-19. The sample was peripheral blood. The V and J segments used are TRBV10-3 and TRBJ2-7; TRBD1 agrees with 8 junctional bases. The CDR3 region reads CAIRAGTGSYEQYF. The DNA sequence is given as TGTGCCATCAGGGCCGGGACAGGATCCTACGAGCAGTACTTC.